The 24 T cell receptor beta chains listed next were all sequenced from one sample in a study of cytomegalovirus exposure and HLA in healthy donors. The PCR used 60 Vbeta and 13 Jbeta primers. Sequencing used immunoSEQ multiplex PCR; TCRdb keeps in-frame clones, though not all of them. The sample carries around 200,000 clones, roughly four fifths recorded once. The sequencing input was PBMCs. These TCRs come from a woman in her thirties or forties in good health and CMV-seronegative.

The V call is TRBV29-1, the J call TRBJ2-7; weak D call: TRBD1 (5 bases). The germline gives CDR1 SQVTM, CDR2 ANQGSEA. V was trimmed by 5 bases and J by 3 bases, leaving 11 bases between them. CDR3 length equals 12 residues. The CDR3: CSVRQTFYEQYF. Written as DNA, the CDR3 is TGCAGCGTTCGACAGACTTTCTACGAGCAGTACTTC.

V is TRBV27 and J is TRBJ1-2, with 8 nucleotides matching TRBD1. The CDR3 is 15 amino acids. Germline V lookup: CDR1 MNHEY, CDR2 SMNVEV (reference sequence). Losses at the gene ends were 0 bases for V and 2 bases for J; bases not matched to a gene: 2. This chain's CDR3 is CASSLSNRGNYGYTF. The CDR3 nucleotides are TGTGCCAGCAGTTTATCAAACAGGGGGAACTATGGCTACACCTTC.

The rearrangement links TRBV13 to TRBJ2-7, with 7 bases fitting TRBD2. The germline V gene has CDR1 PRHDT and CDR2 FYEKMQ (reference sequence). The length of the CDR3 is 16 residues. With 2 bases clipped from V and 3 bases from J, the junction kept 10 bases outside the gene matches. CDR3: CASSLKVGLAVYEQYF. For the CDR3, the DNA is TGTGCCAGCAGCTTAAAGGTTGGGCTAGCGGTCTACGAGCAGTACTTC.

The V and J genes are TRBV4-1 and TRBJ2-1; TRBD2 aligns across 11 bases. Germline V gene data show CDR1 as MGHRA and CDR2 as YSYEKL. The V segment lost 3 bases and the J segment 7 bases; nucleotides outside the gene matches: 11. The CDR3 has 17 amino acids. DNA for the CDR3: TGCGCCAGCAGCCATTATGCCAGGACTAGCGGGTTAAATGAGCAGTTCTTC. Translated, it gives CASSHYARTSGLNEQFF.

The CDR3 DNA reads TGTGCCAGCAGCTCGAGTAGAGGAGTAGCGTATGGCTACACCTTC. Amino acid sequence: CASSSSRGVAYGYTF. The V gene is TRBV7-2, the J gene TRBJ1-2; D gene ambiguous. CDR1 and CDR2 (germline): SGHTA, FQGNSA. The CDR3 has 15 amino acids. V was clipped by 4 bases and J by 5 bases, with 17 bases between them.

This sequence joins TRBV27 and TRBJ2-3; TRBD1 aligns across 7 bases. This CDR3 comprises 14 residues. J lost 5 bases, V lost 1 base, and 3 bases had no gene match. Germline V gene lookup returns CDR1 MNHEY and CDR2 SMNVEV (reference sequence). This chain's CDR3 is CASSLLGQRDTQYF. For the CDR3, the DNA is TGTGCCAGCAGTTTATTGGGACAGCGAGATACGCAGTATTTT.

This chain links TRBV4-2 with TRBJ2-1; D uncertain. Per the germline V gene, CDR1 is LGHNA and CDR2 is YNFKEQ. The CDR3 consists of 19 residues. V was cut by 0 bases and J by 5 bases, with 23 bases left in between. CDR3 in DNA: TGTGCCAGCAGCCAAGAAACCTACCCAACTTTACTCACCAACAATGAGCAGTTCTTC. This translates into CASSQETYPTLLTNNEQFF.

J is TRBJ2-5 and V is TRBV7-9, with TRBD1 matching 9 bases. CDR1 and CDR2 (germline): SEHNR, FQNEAQ (reference sequence). CDR3 size: 14 residues. V lost 8 bases and J lost 5; bases outside the gene matches: 9. CDR3 amino acids: CASGLQGAGETQYF. DNA of the CDR3: TGTGCCAGCGGACTACAGGGGGCCGGGGAGACCCAGTACTTC.

This clone was seen only once. V gene TRBV27 combines with J gene TRBJ2-5, with TRBD1 matching over 8 bases. Unmatched junction bases numbered 3, after V lost 7 bases and J lost 2 bases. This CDR3 comprises 13 residues. Germline V lookup: CDR1 MNHEY, CDR2 SMNVEV (reference sequence). The CDR3 nucleotides are TGTGCCAGCACCAACAGGGGGCAAGAGACCCAGTACTTC. This gives the protein CASTNRGQETQYF.

This clone was seen a few times. The V and J genes are TRBV6-1 and TRBJ1-5; 7 nucleotides align to TRBD1. In germline, CDR1 is MNHNS, CDR2 SASEGT. This CDR3 has 15 amino acids. Trimming cost V 4 bases and J 1 base; bases outside gene matches: 4. For the CDR3, the DNA is TGTGCCAGCAGTGGAGACAGGGTAAGCAATCAGCCCCAGCATTTT. It encodes CASSGDRVSNQPQHF.

The genes are TRBV19 and TRBJ2-5, with unresolved D. The V end was cut by 4 bases, the J end by 1 base, with 10 bases between. This CDR3 region has 14 residues. Looked up from germline, CDR1 is LNHDA and CDR2 is SQIVND (reference sequence). Written as DNA, the CDR3 is TGTGCCAGTAGTAGTACGATGAGCCAAGAGACCCAGTACTTC. This sequence encodes CASSSTMSQETQYF.

The chain recombines TRBV20-1 with TRBJ2-1; D is undetermined. This CDR3 is built from 11 residues. The V gene's germline CDR1 is DFQATT and CDR2 SNEGSKA (reference sequence). V was pared by 2 bases and J by 8 bases, with 7 bases between. CDR3: CSARPQDEQFF. Here the CDR3 DNA reads TGCAGTGCTAGACCGCAGGATGAGCAGTTCTTC.

This chain connects TRBV27 to TRBJ2-7; the match to TRBD2 covers 9 bases. Germline lookup yields CDR1 MNHEY and CDR2 SMNVEV (reference sequence). After removal of 6 bases from V and 4 bases from J, the junction contained 16 bases not matched to a gene. The CDR3 contains 17 residues. CDR3 nucleotides: TGTGCCAGCAGCCGCGCGGGGGGGGTTCTAGTCCTTTACGAGCAGTACTTC. Its protein is CASSRAGGVLVLYEQYF.

Concerning this clone itself: Its ends do not fully match the called genes, so a read error is possible. The rearrangement uses TRBV5-4 and TRBJ1-5, with D perhaps TRBD1 (6 bases). The CDR3 loop spans 15 amino acids. Germline V gives CDR1 SGHNT, CDR2 YYREEE (reference sequence). CDR3 residues: CASSWGGASNRPQHF. The CDR3 DNA is TGTGCCAGCAGCTGGGGGGGCGCGAGCAATCGGCCCCAGCATTTT.

This chain connects TRBV7-3 to TRBJ2-1, with 7 bases identical to TRBD2. The CDR3 length is 15 residues. Unmatched junction bases numbered 8, after V lost 1 base and J lost 8 bases. CDR1 and CDR2 from the germline V gene are SGHTA and FQGTGA. The CDR3 nucleotides read TGTGCCAGCAGCTTAATCGGGACTAAAGGCGATGAGCAGTTCTTC. Protein: CASSLIGTKGDEQFF.

This clone was counted between two and nine times. V is TRBV5-6 and J is TRBJ1-1, with D possibly matching TRBD1 (5 bases). CDR1 and CDR2 (germline): SGHDT, YYEEEE. CDR3 length equals 14 residues. The germline V and J ends were trimmed by 2 bases and 7 bases, with 15 bases remaining between them. DNA for the CDR3: TGTGCCAGCAGCTTCGGGACGGGGGTAAGTGAAGCTTTCTTT. As protein: CASSFGTGVSEAFF.

On this clone itself: The junction differs from germline at one of its ends, possibly a read error. The J gene is TRBJ2-1, the V gene TRBV7-8; 9 bases fit TRBD2. Germline values: CDR1 SGHVS, CDR2 FQNEAQ. The CDR3 extends over 12 amino acids. The CDR3: CASSFLAGSLVF. The DNA for the CDR3 is TGTGCCAGCAGCTTCCTAGCGGGGTCCTTAGTCTTC.

The chain joins TRBV2 to TRBJ2-5; a possible D gene is TRBD2 (5 bases). The CDR3 totals 15 residues. V shed 6 bases and J shed 1 base, with 15 bases lying between them. Germline CDR1 reads SNHLY; CDR2 reads FYNNEI. CDR3 loop: CASSPGGRSQETQYF. As DNA, the CDR3 is TGTGCCAGCAGCCCCGGCGGGCGATCCCAAGAGACCCAGTACTTC. The full variable domain, in which reference TRBV2 and TRBJ2-5 provide the parts outside the CDR3, is EPEVTQTPSHQVTQMGQEVILRCVPISNHLYFYWYRQILGQKVEFLVSFYNNEISEKSEIFDDQFSVERPDGSNFTLKIRSTKLEDSAMYFCASSPGGRSQETQYFGPGTRLLVL.

V gene TRBV30 combines with J gene TRBJ1-2; D not resolved. Trimming took off 2 bases at V and 0 bases at J, with 7 bases between the two ends. This CDR3 contains 13 residues. Per germline, CDR1 GTSNPN and CDR2 SVGIG (reference sequence). CDR3 loop: CAWSRGTNYGYTF. The CDR3 bases are TGTGCCTGGAGTAGAGGTACTAACTATGGCTACACCTTC. The variable domain in full, completed from reference TRBV30 and TRBJ1-2, reads SQTIHQWPATLVQPVGSPLSLECTVEGTSNPNLYWYRQAAGRGLQLLFYSVGIGQISSEVPQNLSASRPQDRQFILSSKKLLLSDSGFYLCAWSRGTNYGYTFGSGTRLTVV.

The chain couples TRBV7-9 to TRBJ2-2; 9 bases align to TRBD1. The CDR3 has 15 amino acids. The germline CDR1 and CDR2 sequences are SEHNR and FQNEAQ (reference sequence). Trimming cost V 6 bases and J 5 bases; bases outside gene matches: 7. The CDR3 reads CASSSTGGNTGELFF. DNA for the CDR3: TGTGCCAGCAGTTCCACAGGGGGCAATACCGGGGAGCTGTTTTTT.

CDR3 DNA sequence: TGTGCCAGTAGACTGACAGATGTTTATCAGCCCCAGCATTTT. Translation: CASRLTDVYQPQHF. The V call is TRBV19, the J call TRBJ1-5; possibly TRBD1 for D (5 bases). The CDR3 runs to 14 residues. Trimming shortened V by 6 bases and J by 5 bases, and 14 bases separated the two germline ends. CDR1 and CDR2 (germline): LNHDA, SQIVND (reference sequence).

This chain connects TRBV10-1 to TRBJ2-3; D gene unclear. V dropped 3 bases and J dropped 6 bases, with 19 bases sitting between them. This CDR3 is built from 16 residues. In germline, CDR1 is WNHNN, CDR2 SYGVQD (reference sequence). The CDR3 sequence: CASSDSTFPARDTQYF. CDR3 DNA: TGCGCCAGCAGTGATTCCACCTTTCCCGCGAGGGATACGCAGTATTTT.

The CDR3: CASSLGAAFF. CDR3 coding DNA: TGTGCCAGCAGCTTGGGCGCAGCTTTCTTT. V usage is TRBV7-9 and J usage is TRBJ1-1; D is unclear. There are 10 residues in the CDR3. Per the germline V gene, CDR1 is SEHNR and CDR2 is FQNEAQ (reference sequence). The V gene lost 3 bases and the J gene lost 10 bases, with 6 bases spanning the gap.

This clone has a handful of counts. This sequence joins TRBV19 and TRBJ1-2; possibly TRBD1 for D (6 bases). In germline, CDR1 is LNHDA, CDR2 SQIVND (reference sequence). V lost 1 base and J lost 4, with 10 bases in between. This CDR3 is built from 14 residues. The DNA of the CDR3 is TGTGCCAGTAGTATAGGGACAGCCCCCTATGGCTACACCTTC. It specifies CASSIGTAPYGYTF.